A selection of T cell receptor beta chains follows, all from one sample in a study of graft-versus-host responses after intestinal transplantation. Method: immunoSEQ multiplex PCR; TCRdb's copy keeps in-frame clones and lacks some. The profile shows 29,000 or so clones, more than 70% of them singletons. This specimen was ileum tissue, taken 98 days after intestinal transplantation. Every receptor here comes from a human patient who received an intestinal transplant, so some T cells may come from the graft donor. Each CDR3 is given with its conserved first and last residue. The order of the fields is D gene, V gene, clone size, J gene, CDR3 DNA, CDR3 protein. The D gene is left open where the match is weak. Size is stated for part of the rows, as once, few or many counts, or as a class when the clone is expanded.

>.|TRBV18|.|TRBJ2-1
TGTGCCAGCTCACCACTGGACAGGGCCAGCGGGACCTACAATGAGCAGTTCTTC
CASSPLDRASGTYNEQFF
>TRBD2|TRBV30|.|TRBJ2-3
TGTGCCTGGAGCTTAGCGACTAGCGGGGGGAGGGCAGATACGCAGTATTTT
CAWSLATSGGRADTQYF
>.|TRBV7-2|.|TRBJ1-1
TGTGCCAGCAGCTTAGACCCCCGTCGTAGGTTAAACGCTTTCTTT
CASSLDPRRRLNAFF
>TRBD2|TRBV6-1|.|TRBJ2-1
TGTGCCAGCAGTGATGAACTTAGCGGGGGGGTGTATGAGCAGTTCTTC
CASSDELSGGVYEQFF
>TRBD1|TRBV5-1|.|TRBJ2-7
TGCGCCAGCAGCTTACAGGGGGGCAGCTACGAGCAGTACTTC
CASSLQGGSYEQYF
>.|TRBV5-1|.|TRBJ2-5
TGCGCCAGCAGCTTGATAGGGGGTACAGAGACCCAGTACTTC
CASSLIGGTETQYF
>TRBD1|TRBV13|.|TRBJ1-6
TGTGCCAGCAGCTCGACAGGGGTCAGCTCCTATAATTCACCCCTCCACTTT
CASSSTGVSSYNSPLHF
>.|TRBV27|.|TRBJ1-2
TGTGCCAGCAAAACAGGTGCTAACTATGGCTACACCTTC
CASKTGANYGYTF
>TRBD1|TRBV28|once|TRBJ2-7
TGTGCCAGCAGTTTAAGGTTACCCAGTCCGGGACAGACCCCCCTGGGGCAGTACTTC
CASSLRLPSPGQTPLGQYF
>TRBD2|TRBV5-1|.|TRBJ2-6
TGCGCCAGCAGCTCAGGACTAGCGGGGGGTCAAATAGACAACGTCCTGACTTTC
CASSSGLAGGQIDNVLTF
>.|TRBV27|.|TRBJ2-7
TGTGCCAGCAGTTTATTTGGCGAGCAGTACTTC
CASSLFGEQYF
>.|TRBV27|.|TRBJ2-2
TGTGCCAGCAGTTTATCGATCAGCCTAGTGTCTTCCACCGGGGAGCTGTTTTTT
CASSLSISLVSSTGELFF
>.|TRBV6-5|once|TRBJ2-1
TGTGCCAGCAGTTACGGGTATGAGCAGTTCTTC
CASSYGYEQFF
>.|TRBV6-5|.|TRBJ1-5
TGTGCCAGCTCGGACGGAAATCAGCCCCAGCATTTT
CASSDGNQPQHF
>.|TRBV5-4|.|TRBJ1-2
TGTGCCAGCAGCCGGACAGAAAAAGTGGGCTACACCTTC
CASSRTEKVGYTF
>.|TRBV7-9|few|TRBJ2-7
TGTGCCAGCAGCTTAGGATGGGGCCGCGAGCAGTACTTC
CASSLGWGREQYF
>.|TRBV30|.|TRBJ1-6
TGTGCCTGGAAGGAAGGTTGGACAGCCCTAAGCTCCTATAATTCACCCCTCCACTTT
CAWKEGWTALSSYNSPLHF
>.|TRBV6-1|.|TRBJ1-6
TGTGCCAGCAGTGCCCGAGCGAGCTCCTATAATTCACCCCTCCACTTT
CASSARASSYNSPLHF
>TRBD1|TRBV5-1|.|TRBJ2-5
TGCGCCAGCAGCTTCCAGGGGGGACAGGAGCAGACCCAGTACTTC
CASSFQGGQEQTQYF
>TRBD2|TRBV28|.|TRBJ2-2
TGTGCCAGCAGCTTTAGCGGGGGGAACACCGGGGAGCTGTTTTTT
CASSFSGGNTGELFF
>TRBD2|TRBV28|.|TRBJ2-3
TGTGCCAGCAGTTTTCCCACTCCCTTCAGCGGGGGGGAAAGAGATACGCAGTATTTT
CASSFPTPFSGGERDTQYF
>TRBD2|TRBV5-4|.|TRBJ2-1
TGTGCCAGCAGCTTGGGAACTAGCGGGGTAGCCTACAATGAGCAGTTCTTC
CASSLGTSGVAYNEQFF
>.|TRBV6-5|.|TRBJ2-4
TGTGCCAGCAGTTGGGGTCAAGGGGCGGACATTCAGTACTTC
CASSWGQGADIQYF
>TRBD1|TRBV28|medium-sized|TRBJ1-5
TGTGCCAGCGTCGACGACAGGGGGCTAGGTCAGCCCCAGCATTTT
CASVDDRGLGQPQHF
>.|TRBV6-6|once|TRBJ2-1
TGTGCCAGCAAGGAGGGTAATGAGCAGTTCTTC
CASKEGNEQFF
>.|TRBV2|.|TRBJ1-5
TGTGCCAGCAACACGGCCGATCAGCCCCAGCATTTT
CASNTADQPQHF
>TRBD1|TRBV18|.|TRBJ2-7
TGTGCCAGCTCACTAGGGACAGGAGGGAGCTACGAGCAGTACTTC
CASSLGTGGSYEQYF
>TRBD1|TRBV4-1|.|TRBJ2-1
TGCGCCAGTCTAGGACAGGGGGATTCGGTATACAATGAGCAGTTCTTC
CASLGQGDSVYNEQFF
>TRBD1|TRBV5-1|few|TRBJ2-7
TGCGCCAGCACCCAGACAGGGGGATCCTACGAGCAGTACTTC
CASTQTGGSYEQYF
>.|TRBV5-5|.|TRBJ2-7
TGTGCCAGCAGCTTGGCCAAGGTAGGGCCCCCTCTAGACGAGCAGTACTTC
CASSLAKVGPPLDEQYF
>.|TRBV9|.|TRBJ1-2
TGTGCCAGCAGCTCAATGGCAGGGTATGGCTACACCTTC
CASSSMAGYGYTF
>.|TRBV11-3|.|TRBJ2-3
TGTGCCAGCAGCCCGCCCCGGGGGCGCGAGGCAGATACGCAGTATTTT
CASSPPRGREADTQYF
>.|TRBV7-9|few|TRBJ2-7
TGTGCCAGCAGCTTAGGACAGCCTGGATCCTACGAGCAGTACTTC
CASSLGQPGSYEQYF
>TRBD1|TRBV6-5|.|TRBJ2-7
TGTGCCAGCAGTGAGAGACAGGGGTACGAGCAGTACTTC
CASSERQGYEQYF
>.|TRBV18|.|TRBJ2-1
TGTGCCAGCTCACCGGGCCTCCTTTCCTACAATGAGCAGTTCTTC
CASSPGLLSYNEQFF
>.|TRBV5-6|.|TRBJ1-2
TGTGCCAGCAGCAACCCGGGGGGCTACACCTTC
CASSNPGGYTF
>.|TRBV27|once|TRBJ2-7
TGTGCCAGCAGCCCCCACACAGGCTACGTCTCCTACGAGCAGTACTTC
CASSPHTGYVSYEQYF
>.|TRBV18|few|TRBJ2-6
TGTGCCAGCTCACCTCTCAGGGTTGTTATAGGGGCCAACGTCCTGACTTTC
CASSPLRVVIGANVLTF
>TRBD1|TRBV7-9|.|TRBJ2-7
TGTGCCAGCAGCCAAGCCGGGACAGGGTACGAGCAGTACTTC
CASSQAGTGYEQYF
>.|TRBV14|.|TRBJ1-3
TGTGCCAGCAGCCAAAGGGGGGATACTCGAACCTCTGGAAACACCATATATTTT
CASSQRGDTRTSGNTIYF
>TRBD1|TRBV5-4|few|TRBJ1-2
TGTGCCAGCAGCGGCTGGGACAGGGGGGATGGCTACACCTTC
CASSGWDRGDGYTF
>TRBD1|TRBV30|.|TRBJ1-4
TGTGCCTGGACCCCGGGGAGGGGGCAGTTACCGATTTTT
CAWTPGRGQLPIF
>.|TRBV7-6|.|TRBJ2-3
TGTGCCAGCAGCCTAACGGGACTGAAAAGCACAGATACGCAGTATTTT
CASSLTGLKSTDTQYF
>.|TRBV6-1|.|TRBJ1-2
TGTGCCAGCAGTGAAGGGAGGGGTCCCTATGGCTACACCTTC
CASSEGRGPYGYTF
>.|TRBV6-1|.|TRBJ1-5
TGTGCCAGCAGTGAATGGGGTTCGGGGCAGCCCCAGCACTTT
CASSEWGSGQPQHF
>TRBD1|TRBV6-5|.|TRBJ2-3
TGTGCCAGCAGTTACTCGAGGGGGCTCACAGATACGCAGTATTTT
CASSYSRGLTDTQYF
>.|TRBV4-1|.|TRBJ1-4
TGCGCCAGCAGCCAAGGCTACATGGAGGAAAAACTGTTTTTT
CASSQGYMEEKLFF
>.|TRBV27|once|TRBJ1-1
TGTGCCAGCAGTTTTAGCAGGTCCGCGTACTACAAAGCTTTCTTT
CASSFSRSAYYKAFF
>.|TRBV28|.|TRBJ2-1
TGTGCCAGCAGTTTTGGTGTCAATGAGCAGTTCTTC
CASSFGVNEQFF
>.|TRBV2|.|TRBJ2-7
TGTGCCAGCAGTGCAAGTAACTCCTACGAGCAGTACTTC
CASSASNSYEQYF
>.|TRBV19|.|TRBJ2-7
TGTGCCAGTAGCCCGACCGATGATCCCTACGAGCAGTACTTC
CASSPTDDPYEQYF
>.|TRBV10-2|.|TRBJ1-2
TGCGCCAGCAGTGAGTCGACGGTACATGGCTACACCTTC
CASSESTVHGYTF